This T cell receptor (beta chain) was captured in a study of blood T cell repertoires in COVID-19. In the study overall: PBMCs, B-cell-depleted T cells, or T cells provided the cDNA or gDNA that made up the material.

Using immunoSEQ multiplex PCR, the repertoire was profiled, and TCRdb retains in-frame clones only, with some absent. The sample records tens of thousands of clones, roughly 85% being singletons. Germline-derived CDR1 and CDR2 are SGHRS and YFSETQ. The CDR3 has 14 amino acids. The junction had 5 bases not matched to a gene; V was cut back by 4 bases and J by 3 bases. This clonotype was obtained from a human donor in a cohort sampled during active COVID-19. The chain links TRBV5-1 to TRBJ1-2; 8 nucleotides match TRBD1. The sequenced material came from peripheral blood. The CDR3 sequence is CASSPDRADYGYTF. CDR3 DNA: TGCGCCAGCAGCCCGGACAGGGCTGACTATGGCTACACCTTC.